The 19 T cell receptor beta chains reported below all come from one sample, sequenced in a study of identical twins. A single record per CDR3 protein comes from TCRdb applying MiXCR to the 5' RACE reads. The table lists 1,800,000 or so distinct CDR3 sequences, less than 35% of them singletons. Sequencing used cord blood. The receptors stem from a newborn girl in good health.

On this clonotype: A read error may be the cause here, since a much bigger clone is one base away. This rearrangement joins TRBV20-1 to TRBJ2-4, with a weak D call TRBD2 (5 bases). The end of the DNA fits TRBJ2-7 better, so the J call may be wrong. Germline V lookup: CDR1 DFQATT, CDR2 SNEGSKA (reference sequence). The CDR3 has 13 residues. CDR3 bases: TGCAGTGCGTCCCGTTTCGGGAACGGCGAGCAGTACTTC. Amino acid sequence: CSASRFGNGEQYF.

This clonotype was seen a few times. The rearrangement joins TRBV29-1 to TRBJ2-5; no reliable D call. This CDR3 is 12 amino acids long. Per germline, CDR1 SQVTM and CDR2 ANQGSEA. The V and J ends lost 4 bases and 1 base respectively, with 7 bases between them. As DNA, the CDR3 is TGCAGCGTTGCTGGAGTCCAAGAGACCCAGTACTTC. This codes for CSVAGVQETQYF. Full variable domain (remainder filled in from reference TRBV29-1 and TRBJ2-5): SAVISQKPSRDICQRGTSLTIQCQVDSQVTMMFWYRQQPGQSLTLIATANQGSEATYESGFVIDKFPISRPNLTFSTLTVSNMSPEDSSIYLCSVAGVQETQYFGPGTRLLVL.

Concerning this clonotype itself: One end of the junction fails to match germline, which may point to a read error. The V call is TRBV29-1, the J call TRBJ2-1, with 12 bases lining up with TRBD2. There are 16 residues in the CDR3. Germline V gene lookup returns CDR1 SQVTM and CDR2 ANQGSEA. This CDR3 is CSVKRLAGGEDNERFF. Written as DNA, the CDR3 is TGCAGCGTCAAGAGGCTAGCGGGAGGGGAGGACAATGAGCGGTTCTTC.

This clonotype occurred a few times. The rearrangement links TRBV4-1 to TRBJ2-1, with 7 bases identical to TRBD2. V was pared by 2 bases and J by 0 bases, with 4 bases of the junction left unmatched. The CDR3 is 16 amino acids. CDR1 and CDR2 (germline): MGHRA, YSYEKL. CDR3 nucleotide sequence: TGCGCCAGCAGCCAAAGAGGGACTACCTCCTACAATGAGCAGTTCTTC. It codes for CASSQRGTTSYNEQFF.

The chain joins TRBV4-1 to TRBJ2-1; D is uncertain. Looked up from germline, CDR1 is MGHRA and CDR2 is YSYEKL. The ends were cut back, 2 bases at V and 4 bases at J, with 12 bases in the middle. The CDR3 is 15 amino acids. CDR3 sequence reads: CASSQPYPPYNEQFF. The CDR3 DNA follows: TGCGCCAGCAGCCAACCCTATCCACCATACAATGAGCAGTTCTTC.

V gene TRBV2 combines with J gene TRBJ1-1; D remains unclear. Germline V gene lookup returns CDR1 SNHLY and CDR2 FYNNEI. V was clipped by 7 bases and J by 7 bases, with 13 bases between them. The CDR3 is made up of 12 amino acids. Written as DNA, the CDR3 is TGTGCCAGCAATGATGGAGGCTATGAAGCTTTCTTT. It specifies CASNDGGYEAFF.

This clonotype has a count of ten or more. This chain links TRBV5-1 with TRBJ2-5; no firm D call. This CDR3 spans 13 amino acids. Trimming took 1 base from V and 3 from J, leaving 7 bases between them. CDR1 is SGHRS, CDR2 YFSETQ, per germline. The CDR3 loop reads CASSLRPKETQYF. The DNA for the CDR3 is TGCGCCAGCAGCTTGAGACCCAAAGAGACCCAGTACTTC.

The CDR3 here is CSARNLGAVAKNIQYF. The CDR3 DNA is TGCAGTGCCCGCAATCTGGGGGCAGTGGCCAAAAACATTCAGTACTTC. This rearrangement joins TRBV20-1 to TRBJ2-4, with D perhaps matching TRBD1 (6 bases). Germline-derived CDR1 and CDR2 are DFQATT and SNEGSKA (reference sequence). V gave up 6 bases and J gave up 1 base, with 19 bases separating them. The CDR3 is 16 amino acids.

The V gene is TRBV20-1, the J gene TRBJ2-1; perhaps D is TRBD1 or TRBD2 (5 bases each). The V gene lost 5 bases and the J gene lost 5 bases, with 13 bases spanning the gap. This CDR3 spans 13 amino acids. Germline CDR1 is DFQATT and CDR2 is SNEGSKA (reference sequence). The CDR3 nucleotides are TGCAGTGCTCGCCGGGTGGGGGACAATGAGCAGTTCTTC. Translated: CSARRVGDNEQFF.

This clonotype was detected a few times. This chain links TRBV6-2 or TRBV6-3 with TRBJ2-1, with TRBD2 as a possible D gene (5 bases). The CDR3 runs to 14 residues. The V gene lost 5 bases and the J gene lost 6 bases, with 14 bases spanning the gap. Looked up from germline, CDR1 is MNHEY and CDR2 is SVGEGT. The CDR3 sequence: CASSQIARGNEQFF. CDR3 sequence (DNA): TGTGCCAGCAGTCAAATTGCTCGGGGCAATGAGCAGTTCTTC.

The CDR3 region has the DNA TGTGCCAGCAGCGTACAGGGAGGGTCCTATAATTCACCCCTCCACTTT. The encoded protein is CASSVQGGSYNSPLHF. The chain combines TRBV6-1 with TRBJ1-6, with TRBD1 as a possible D gene (6 bases). The CDR3 extends over 16 amino acids. The germline gives CDR1 MNHNS, CDR2 SASEGT. Between the trimmed V and J ends, which lost 6 bases and 1 base, there was a span of 13 bases.

This clonotype was counted only a few times. The chain combines TRBV29-1 with TRBJ1-2; D may be TRBD1 (6 bases). Trimming removed 3 bases at V and 5 bases at J, with 19 bases between. The CDR3 loop spans 15 amino acids. The germline gives CDR1 SQVTM, CDR2 ANQGSEA. CDR3 in amino acids: CSVEGGQTRSYGYTF. DNA for the CDR3: TGCAGCGTTGAGGGCGGACAGACCCGTTCATATGGCTACACCTTC.

This clonotype was picked up a small number of times. The rearrangement uses TRBV5-4 and TRBJ1-2; D not certain. In germline, CDR1 is SGHNT, CDR2 YYREEE (reference sequence). This CDR3 spans 14 amino acids. With 4 bases removed from V and 2 bases from J, the gap between germline ends came to 12 bases. CDR3 DNA sequence: TGTGCCAGCAGCACCCGGACGGAAAACTATGGCTACACCTTC. Residues: CASSTRTENYGYTF.

The gene calls are TRBV10-3 and TRBJ1-2; D may be TRBD1 (5 bases). V was clipped by 4 bases and J by 5 bases, with 11 bases between them. This CDR3 region has 13 residues. Looked up from germline, CDR1 is ENHRY and CDR2 is SYGVKD. Written as DNA, the CDR3 is TGTGCCATCAGTGTGTCAGCAGGGTATGGCTACACCTTC. Translated, it gives CAISVSAGYGYTF.

This clonotype was found a few times. The chain links TRBV7-2 to TRBJ2-3, with TRBD1 as a possible D gene (5 bases). V shed 8 bases and J shed 0 bases, with 12 bases lying between them. The CDR3 spans 14 residues. Germline V gene sequence: CDR1 SGHTA, CDR2 FQGNSA. CDR3 region: CASATVTSTDTQYF. The CDR3 DNA is TGTGCCAGCGCGACAGTGACTAGCACAGATACGCAGTATTTT.

Only a few counts were recorded for this clonotype. The V and J genes are TRBV27 and TRBJ1-5; 7 nucleotides agree with TRBD1. The J segment lost 8 bases and the V segment lost 4 bases, leaving 11 bases of the junction unmatched. The CDR3 is 15 amino acids. Per the germline V gene, CDR1 is MNHEY and CDR2 is SMNVEV (reference sequence). The CDR3 reads CASSSADRIREPQHF. For the CDR3, the DNA is TGTGCCAGCAGTTCTGCGGACAGGATCAGGGAGCCCCAGCATTTT.

The chain couples TRBV4-1 to TRBJ2-1; D gene unclear. The J call may be in error: the DNA end matches TRBJ2-7 better. Germline V lookup: CDR1 MGHRA, CDR2 YSYEKL. The CDR3 loop spans 14 amino acids. The CDR3 sequence: CASSQGLGYNEQYF. In DNA, the CDR3 is TGCGCCAGCAGCCAAGGGTTAGGATACAATGAGCAGTACTTC.

This clonotype was seen a few times. The chain employs TRBV7-9 and TRBJ2-1; a possible D gene is TRBD2 (7 bases). There are 16 residues in the CDR3. V lost 6 bases and J lost 7, with 22 bases in between. Per germline, CDR1 SEHNR and CDR2 FQNEAQ (reference sequence). This CDR3 is CASRAGASRPGNEQFF. DNA for the CDR3: TGTGCCAGCAGGGCGGGGGCTAGCAGACCGGGGAATGAGCAGTTCTTC.

This clonotype came up a few times. V gene TRBV24-1 combines with J gene TRBJ2-7; 11 bases line up with TRBD2. Trimming at V came to 3 bases and at J to 0 bases, leaving 0 bases not matched to a gene. Germline V gene data show CDR1 as KGHDR and CDR2 as SFDVKD. The CDR3 is made up of 15 amino acids. CDR3 protein: CATSDTSGSSYEQYF. In DNA form, the CDR3 reads TGTGCCACCAGTGATACTAGCGGGAGCTCCTACGAGCAGTACTTC.